A single sample gave rise to the 25 T cell receptor beta chains below, sequenced in a study of T cell changes during pregnancy in multiple sclerosis. Data came from immunoSEQ multiplex PCR; TCRdb stores just in-frame clones and leaves some out. The sample includes several thousand clones, 80% to 90% seen only once; the top ten take around 4.9%. Source: CD8+ T cells from peripheral blood mononuclear cells, taken in the first trimester of pregnancy. The source of these receptors is a female donor in good health, enrolled as a control in a pregnancy study.

The chain is built from TRBV7-2 and TRBJ2-2, with D perhaps TRBD1 (5 bases). CDR1 and CDR2 from the germline V gene are SGHTA and FQGNSA. The V end was cut by 5 bases, the J end by 1 base, with 11 bases between. CDR3 length: 15 amino acids. CDR3 in amino acids: CASSPLDRNTGELFF. The CDR3 DNA sequence: TGTGCCAGCAGCCCCCTCGACAGGAACACCGGGGAGCTGTTTTTT.

The chain links TRBV7-8 to TRBJ2-3; 8 bases align to TRBD1. Germline-derived CDR1 and CDR2 are SGHVS and FQNEAQ. Unmatched junction bases numbered 3, after V lost 1 base and J lost 6 bases. This CDR3 contains 14 residues. The CDR3 DNA reads as TGTGCCAGCAGCTTAGACAGGGGGTCCGATACGCAGTATTTT. Amino acid sequence: CASSLDRGSDTQYF.

In this sample, this clone turned up a few times. The chain uses TRBV6-4 and TRBJ2-2; D is possibly TRBD2 (5 bases). Trimming removed 3 bases at V and 4 bases at J, with 9 bases between. Germline assignment: CDR1 MRHNA and CDR2 SNTAGT. CDR3 length equals 14 residues. The CDR3 nucleotides read TGTGCCAGCAGTGAAGACGGGATCACCGGGGAGCTGTTTTTT. Its protein product is CASSEDGITGELFF.

This clone was detected a few times. The chain uses TRBV14 and TRBJ1-1, with D perhaps matching TRBD1 (5 bases). Per germline, CDR1 SGHDN and CDR2 FVKESK. The V end lost 2 bases, the J end lost 5 bases, and 15 bases lay between the germline ends. The CDR3 covers 15 residues. Here the CDR3 DNA reads TGTGCCAGCAGCCAACTAAGGGGAGGGTGGACTGAAGCTTTCTTT. It yields the protein CASSQLRGGWTEAFF.

The V and J genes are TRBV20-1 and TRBJ2-7, with 9 bases identical to TRBD1. The CDR3 is 11 amino acids. Germline CDR1 is DFQATT and CDR2 is SNEGSKA (reference sequence). V lost 5 bases to trimming and J lost 9 bases; unmatched junction nucleotides: 5. The CDR3 DNA reads as TGCAGTGCTGGACAGGGGTCCGTGCAGTACTTC. This translates into CSAGQGSVQYF.

The genes are TRBV25-1 and TRBJ2-1; perhaps TRBD2 as D (6 bases). CDR1 and CDR2 from the germline V gene are MGHDK and SYGVNS. The CDR3 is made up of 17 amino acids. Trimming took off 2 bases at V and 0 bases at J, with 14 bases between the two ends. CDR3 amino acids: CASSETPRESSYNEQFF. For the CDR3, the DNA is TGTGCCAGCAGTGAAACCCCCCGGGAGAGCTCCTACAATGAGCAGTTCTTC.

J is TRBJ2-1 and V is TRBV7-8; 11 bases line up with TRBD1. The germline gives CDR1 SGHVS, CDR2 FQNEAQ. The V and J ends lost 0 bases and 5 bases, in that order; junction bases with no gene match: 9. There are 18 residues in the CDR3. This CDR3 reads CASSLAGQGAGGHNEQFF. In DNA, the CDR3 is TGTGCCAGCAGCTTAGCAGGACAGGGGGCAGGGGGGCACAATGAGCAGTTCTTC.

The rearrangement uses TRBV5-5 and TRBJ2-5, with a possible D match to TRBD1 (5 bases). The CDR3 loop spans 13 amino acids. The germline V gene has CDR1 SGHKS and CDR2 YYEKEE (reference sequence). The ends were cut back, 4 bases at V and 5 bases at J, with 12 bases in the middle. CDR3 residues: CASSTTGWETQYF. For the CDR3, the DNA is TGTGCCAGCAGCACCACAGGCTGGGAGACCCAGTACTTC.

V and J are TRBV11-3 and TRBJ2-1; TRBD2 might be the D (6 bases). This CDR3 is 15 amino acids long. Germline V gives CDR1 SGHNT, CDR2 YENEEA. The V and J ends lost 0 bases and 4 bases respectively, with 10 bases between them. The CDR3: CASSLDGGIYNEQFF. The CDR3 nucleotides read TGTGCCAGCAGCTTAGACGGGGGAATATACAATGAGCAGTTCTTC.

The chain is built from TRBV29-1 and TRBJ2-1, with TRBD2 identical over 14 bases. This CDR3 has 16 amino acids. Losses at the gene ends were 7 bases for V and 4 bases for J; bases not matched to a gene: 9. Germline V lookup: CDR1 SQVTM, CDR2 ANQGSEA. The CDR3 DNA reads TGCAGCGATCCGGGACTAGCGGGAGAAACTTACAATGAGCAGTTCTTC. Translated: CSDPGLAGETYNEQFF.

The chain is built from TRBV9 and TRBJ2-1, with 7 bases identical to TRBD2. Germline assignment: CDR1 SGDLS and CDR2 YYNGEE. The J segment lost 4 bases and the V segment lost 4 bases, leaving 5 bases of the junction unmatched. CDR3 length equals 14 residues. The CDR3 sequence: CASSTRDYYNEQFF. CDR3 nucleotides: TGTGCCAGCAGCACCCGGGACTATTACAATGAGCAGTTCTTC.

This chain links TRBV4-3 with TRBJ2-7; 8 bases are a match to TRBD2. Per germline, CDR1 LGHNA and CDR2 YSLEER. Trimming took 6 bases from V and 1 from J; bases not matched to a gene: 14. This CDR3 spans 17 amino acids. The DNA for the CDR3 is TGCGCCAGCAGGCACCGGACTAGCTGGGAGTGGTCCTACGAGCAGTACTTC. This encodes CASRHRTSWEWSYEQYF.

The rearrangement links TRBV20-1 to TRBJ2-7; tentatively, D is TRBD1 (6 bases). Between the trimmed V and J ends, which lost 6 bases and 3 bases, there was a span of 9 bases. The CDR3 runs to 11 residues. From germline, CDR1 is DFQATT and CDR2 SNEGSKA (reference sequence). CDR3: CSAPDSYEQYF. In nucleotides, the CDR3 is TGCAGTGCCCCGGACAGCTACGAGCAGTACTTC.

The chain is built from TRBV7-9 and TRBJ2-7; 8 nucleotides match TRBD1. Per the germline V gene, CDR1 is SEHNR and CDR2 is FQNEAQ (reference sequence). The CDR3 has 13 residues. V dropped 4 bases and J dropped 5; count of bases not matched to a gene: 4. CDR3 nucleotide sequence: TGTGCCAGCAGCTCAGCAGGGGGCAACGAGCAGTACTTC. This translates into CASSSAGGNEQYF.

The gene calls are TRBV2 and TRBJ1-4; 7 bases map to TRBD1. V lost 9 bases, J lost 5 bases, and 15 bases stayed unmatched. This CDR3 is 16 amino acids long. CDR1 is SNHLY and CDR2 is FYNNEI in the germline V gene. The CDR3 loop reads CASHGHRDSLNEKLFF. The CDR3 coding sequence is TGTGCCAGTCACGGGCACCGGGACAGCTTAAATGAAAAACTGTTTTTT.

This chain connects TRBV4-3 to TRBJ1-3, with a possible D match to TRBD1 (5 bases). Germline CDR1 is LGHNA and CDR2 is YSLEER. The CDR3 sequence is 15 residues long. V lost 0 bases and J 0 bases, leaving 6 bases between the germline ends. CDR3 sequence: CASSQDDSSGNTIYF. The CDR3, as DNA: TGCGCCAGCAGCCAAGATGACAGCTCTGGAAACACCATATATTTT.

In DNA, the CDR3 is TGCGCCAGCAGCCAGTGGCCGATACCGATCGCAGATACGCAGTATTTT. It translates to CASSQWPIPIADTQYF. The J gene is TRBJ2-3, the V gene TRBV4-1; D remains unclear. V lost 3 bases and J 4 bases, leaving 17 bases between the germline ends. From germline, CDR1 is MGHRA and CDR2 YSYEKL. This CDR3 has 16 amino acids.

This clone was recorded only once. This chain links TRBV13 with TRBJ2-2, with 8 nucleotides matching TRBD1. Trimming at V came to 5 bases and at J to 4 bases, leaving 9 bases not matched to a gene. The length of the CDR3 is 16 residues. Per germline, CDR1 PRHDT and CDR2 FYEKMQ (reference sequence). CDR3 DNA sequence: TGTGCCAGCAGCGCCCGACAGGGGTCGGCCACCGGGGAGCTGTTTTTT. It encodes CASSARQGSATGELFF.

The rearrangement uses TRBV16 and TRBJ1-5, with D possibly matching TRBD1 (5 bases). Trimming shortened V by 0 bases and J by 7 bases, and 13 bases separated the two germline ends. CDR3 size: 15 residues. CDR1 KGHSY and CDR2 FQNENV come from the germline V gene. The CDR3 bases are TGTGCCAGCAGCCAATCGGACGGAGCAGGGCAGCCCCAGCATTTT. It is translated as CASSQSDGAGQPQHF.

This chain joins TRBV25-1 and TRBJ2-7, with a tentative D call TRBD1 (7 bases). Per the germline V gene, CDR1 is MGHDK and CDR2 is SYGVNS. CDR3 size: 18 residues. V was shortened by 10 bases and J by 2 bases, with 30 bases between the two germline ends. The CDR3 nucleotides read TGTGCCATCCTGCGGGGACAGAGACGGTCTGGGAGGACCTACGAGCAGTACTTC. This sequence encodes CAILRGQRRSGRTYEQYF.

The rearrangement links TRBV19 to TRBJ2-3, with TRBD2 matching 9 bases. The germline gives CDR1 LNHDA, CDR2 SQIVND (reference sequence). With 5 bases clipped from V and 0 bases from J, the junction kept 12 bases outside the gene matches. The CDR3 covers 18 residues. CDR3 in DNA: TGTGCCAGTAGTCCCACGCACTCTAGCGGGGAAAGCACAGATACGCAGTATTTT. Translation gives CASSPTHSSGESTDTQYF.

The chain is built from TRBV9 and TRBJ1-1; a weak D match, TRBD1 (6 bases). Germline-derived CDR1 and CDR2 are SGDLS and YYNGEE. V was cut by 5 bases and J by 6 bases, with 20 bases left in between. This CDR3 comprises 15 residues. CDR3 DNA sequence: TGTGCCAGCAGGGGTGGTACAGGGTCGGCGGCTGAAGCTTTCTTT. This sequence encodes CASRGGTGSAAEAFF.

This sequence joins TRBV4-3 and TRBJ2-3, with TRBD2 matching over 9 bases. CDR1 and CDR2 from the germline V gene are LGHNA and YSLEER. The CDR3 loop spans 17 amino acids. The trim removed 0 bases at V and 4 bases at J, leaving 8 bases unmatched. CDR3 nucleotides: TGCGCCAGCAGCCAAGAAGGGAGCGGGAGGCCTGCAGATACGCAGTATTTT. It translates to CASSQEGSGRPADTQYF.

CDR3 in amino acids: CATLGGSSYEQYF. The CDR3 DNA reads TGTGCCACCCTAGGCGGCAGCTCCTACGAGCAGTACTTC. This chain uses TRBV10-3 with TRBJ2-7; D not certain. CDR3 length: 13 residues. Germline CDR1 ENHRY, CDR2 SYGVKD. V lost 10 bases to trimming and J lost 0 bases, with 13 bases between them.

This clone was observed a handful of times. The chain links TRBV6-4 to TRBJ2-5, with TRBD2 matching 8 bases. CDR3 length: 15 amino acids. The ends lost 4 bases at V and 1 base at J; junction bases unmatched: 5. The germline gives CDR1 MRHNA, CDR2 SNTAGT. As DNA, the CDR3 is TGTGCCAGCAGTGCCGGCGGGGGGAGCCAAGAGACCCAGTACTTC. It is translated as CASSAGGGSQETQYF.